Described below is a single TCR beta chain sequence and its context. The data are from a study of cytomegalovirus exposure and HLA in healthy donors. Primers: 60 Vbeta forward and 13 Jbeta reverse. Repertoires were generated with immunoSEQ multiplex PCR, while TCRdb's copy carries only in-frame clones and drops some. The sample has some 180,000 clones, 80% seen once. V lost 2 bases and J lost 1, with 11 bases in between. The CDR3 spans 15 residues. The germline gives CDR1 LNHDA, CDR2 SQIVND (reference sequence). Sequences were obtained from PBMCs. The chain links TRBV19 to TRBJ1-1, with D tentatively TRBD1 (5 bases). The TCR originated in a woman under 40 in good health and CMV-seronegative. CDR3 coding DNA: TGTGCCAGTAGTATATCTGCACAGGAGAACACTGAAGCTTTCTTT. Translating it yields CASSISAQENTEAFF.